This passage covers 2 T cell receptor beta chains from one sample sequenced in a study of PD-1 blockade in classical Hodgkin lymphoma. Measured with immunoSEQ multiplex PCR; TCRdb has only the in-frame clones, and not every one. Of about 22,000 clones listed, approximately 68% are singletons. Time point meaning: cycle 4 day 1 (C4D1), after more than five weeks of nivolumab. In every patient, relapse followed autologous stem cell transplantation, while exposure to brentuximab vedotin differed. By magnetic negative selection, CD4+ T cells were purified from thawed PBMCs. The material was CD4+ T cells from blood, obtained before the fourth cycle of nivolumab. These receptors were taken from a human donor with classical Hodgkin lymphoma.

This chain joins TRBV7-2 and TRBJ2-2, with D possibly matching TRBD1 (6 bases). The length of the CDR3 is 16 residues. V lost 2 bases to trimming and J lost 1 base, with 11 bases between them. Germline CDR1 SGHTA, CDR2 FQGNSA. In DNA form, the CDR3 reads TGTGCCAGCAGCTTACGTGGGGGCGGGAACACCGGGGAGCTGTTTTTT. It is translated as CASSLRGGGNTGELFF.

This chain uses TRBV27 with TRBJ1-4, with D uncertain. The length of the CDR3 is 13 residues. Germline V lookup: CDR1 MNHEY, CDR2 SMNVEV (reference sequence). V was cut by 0 bases and J by 7 bases, with 6 bases left in between. The CDR3 protein is CASSLSWSEKLFF. In DNA form, the CDR3 reads TGTGCCAGCAGTTTATCGTGGAGTGAAAAACTGTTTTTT. The full variable domain, with the rest looked up from reference TRBV27 and TRBJ1-4, is EAQVTQNPRYLITVTGKKLTVTCSQNMNHEYMSWYRQDPGLGLRQIYYSMNVEVTDKGDVPEGYKVSRKEKRNFPLILESPSPNQTSLYFCASSLSWSEKLFFGSGTQLSVL.